This passage covers 17 T cell receptor beta chains from one sample sequenced in a study of CD8 T cells in ankylosing spondylitis. TCRdb reanalysed the 5' RACE reads using MiXCR and keeps one entry per CDR3 protein. The table lists 200,000 to 250,000 distinct CDR3 sequences, roughly 25% of them singletons. The specimen was blood, either unsorted or a sorted T cell fraction (not recorded which). The origin of the receptors is a male donor with ankylosing spondylitis or in good health (not recorded which).

The table lists this clonotype with many counts. The V gene is TRBV5-1, the J gene TRBJ2-1; 7 positions match TRBD2. Germline-derived CDR1 and CDR2 are SGHRS and YFSETQ. This CDR3 region has 21 residues. Unmatched junction bases numbered 21, after V lost 3 bases and J lost 0 bases. The CDR3 loop reads CASSSLGGEPSAGTSYNEQFF. The CDR3 region has the DNA TGCGCCAGCAGCTCACTCGGGGGAGAACCATCAGCGGGAACCTCCTACAATGAGCAGTTCTTC. The whole variable domain, remainder taken from reference TRBV5-1 and TRBJ2-1, is KAGVTQTPRYLIKTRGQQVTLSCSPISGHRSVSWYQQTPGQGLQFLFEYFSETQRNKGNFPGRFSGRQFSNSRSEMNVSTLELGDSALYLCASSSLGGEPSAGTSYNEQFFGPGTRLTVL.

This clonotype appeared many times. The chain recombines TRBV27 with TRBJ2-4; possibly TRBD1 for D (6 bases). V was cut by 5 bases and J by 6 bases, with 17 bases left in between. The CDR3 length is 15 residues. In germline, CDR1 is MNHEY, CDR2 SMNVEV (reference sequence). The CDR3 is CASSPSLDRVNIQYF. Here the CDR3 DNA reads TGTGCCAGCAGTCCCTCTTTGGACAGAGTAAACATTCAGTACTTC.

This clonotype appeared many times. CDR3 protein: CSAPWREKNIQYF. CDR3 coding DNA: TGCAGTGCCCCTTGGCGGGAGAAAAACATTCAGTACTTC. V is TRBV20-1 and J is TRBJ2-4; 7 positions match TRBD2. CDR3 length equals 13 residues. Germline V gene lookup returns CDR1 DFQATT and CDR2 SNEGSKA (reference sequence). V lost 6 bases to trimming and J lost 4 bases; unmatched junction nucleotides: 6.

This clonotype was picked up a small number of times. This chain uses TRBV12-3 or TRBV12-4 with TRBJ1-6; D is unresolved. The CDR3 length is 15 residues. The ends were cut back, 3 bases at V and 5 bases at J, with 11 bases in the middle. CDR3 region: CASSFGGVDNSPLHF. The CDR3 DNA reads as TGTGCCAGCAGTTTCGGAGGAGTCGATAATTCACCCCTCCACTTT.

The chain employs TRBV5-1 and TRBJ2-1; 12 bases are shared with TRBD2. V lost 1 base, J lost 5 bases, and 4 bases stayed unmatched. Germline V CDR1 and CDR2: SGHRS, YFSETQ. CDR3 length: 16 amino acids. CDR3 loop: CASSLPRLAGDNEQFF. The CDR3 DNA follows: TGCGCCAGCAGCTTGCCCCGACTAGCGGGAGACAATGAGCAGTTCTTC.

This clonotype was found many times. J is TRBJ2-1 and V is TRBV5-1, with D perhaps TRBD1 (6 bases). Looked up from germline, CDR1 is SGHRS and CDR2 is YFSETQ. This CDR3 has 14 amino acids. V was trimmed by 0 bases and J by 8 bases, leaving 12 bases between them. CDR3 DNA sequence: TGCGCCAGCAGCTTGGGCAGGGGACGGGATGAGCAGTTCTTC. It translates to CASSLGRGRDEQFF.

The chain joins TRBV10-1 to TRBJ1-1, with 7 bases identical to TRBD1. The CDR3 runs 13 residues. The junction had 6 bases not matched to a gene; V was cut back by 5 bases and J by 6 bases. Germline-derived CDR1 and CDR2 are WNHNN and SYGVQD (reference sequence). This chain's CDR3 is CASSRQGEAEAFF. DNA of the CDR3: TGCGCCAGCAGTCGACAGGGTGAGGCTGAAGCTTTCTTT.

The CDR3 loop is CAISPTGGTADGYTF. As DNA, the CDR3 is TGTGCCATCAGCCCGACAGGGGGTACGGCTGATGGCTACACCTTC. The chain couples TRBV10-3 to TRBJ1-2, with 9 bases lining up with TRBD1. V was clipped by 6 bases and J by 6 bases; unmatched bases: 11. Looked up from germline, CDR1 is ENHRY and CDR2 is SYGVKD. The CDR3 is 15 residues long.

This clonotype was recorded at least ten times. The rearrangement uses TRBV5-6 and TRBJ2-7; D not resolved. Per germline, CDR1 SGHDT and CDR2 YYEEEE. V was trimmed by 0 bases and J by 2 bases, leaving 6 bases between them. This CDR3 is 13 amino acids long. In nucleotides, the CDR3 is TGTGCCAGCAGCTTGGTACGGACCTACGAGCAGTACTTC. Protein product: CASSLVRTYEQYF.

A few counts support this clonotype. The J gene is TRBJ2-1, the V gene TRBV25-1; the match to TRBD2 covers 9 bases. The CDR3 loop spans 17 amino acids. CDR1 is MGHDK and CDR2 is SYGVNS in the germline V gene. The J segment lost 2 bases and the V segment lost 2 bases, leaving 7 bases of the junction unmatched. Written as DNA, the CDR3 is TGTGCCAGCAGTGAAAAAGGTGGCGGGAGGGCCTACAATGAGCAGTTCTTC. Amino acid sequence: CASSEKGGGRAYNEQFF.

This clonotype was observed a few times. V is TRBV20-1 and J is TRBJ2-5, with a possible D match to TRBD2 (5 bases). This CDR3 is built from 14 residues. The germline gives CDR1 DFQATT, CDR2 SNEGSKA (reference sequence). V gave up 5 bases and J gave up 2 bases, with 15 bases separating them. CDR3 loop: CSAPRTGRQETQYF. The DNA of the CDR3 is TGCAGTGCTCCGAGGACTGGGCGTCAAGAGACCCAGTACTTC.

The V gene is TRBV12-3 or TRBV12-4, the J gene TRBJ2-1; TRBD2 matches at 7 bases. The CDR3 totals 15 residues. Trimming at V came to 5 bases and at J to 8 bases, leaving 12 bases not matched to a gene. The CDR3 sequence: CASSLLAIDIYEQFF. In nucleotides, the CDR3 is TGTGCCAGCAGTCTACTAGCGATCGATATCTATGAGCAGTTCTTC.

There are a few counts of this clonotype. J is TRBJ1-4 and V is TRBV15; unclear D gene. The CDR3 contains 14 residues. V lost 4 bases, J lost 3 bases, and 9 bases lay in between. CDR1 and CDR2 (germline): LNHNV, YYDKDF (reference sequence). CDR3 bases: TGTGCCACCAGCACAGTCCCACCTAATGAAAAACTGTTTTTT. This gives the protein CATSTVPPNEKLFF. The full variable domain, rest sourced from reference TRBV15 and TRBJ1-4, is DAMVIQNPRYQVTQFGKPVTLSCSQTLNHNVMYWYQQKSSQAPKLLFHYYDKDFNNEADTPDNFQSRRPNTSFCFLDIRSPGLGDTAMYLCATSTVPPNEKLFFGSGTQLSVL.

This clonotype was recorded many times. V usage is TRBV7-2 and J usage is TRBJ2-4; TRBD2 aligns across 13 bases. CDR3 length equals 17 residues. The germline V gene encodes CDR1 SGHTA and CDR2 FQGNSA. Trimming took 5 bases from V and 5 from J; bases not matched to a gene: 9. The DNA of the CDR3 is TGTGCCAGCAGCCCAAGACTAGCGGGAGGAGGGGAAAACATTCAGTACTTC. It codes for CASSPRLAGGGENIQYF. The full variable domain, with the rest looked up from reference TRBV7-2 and TRBJ2-4, is GAGVSQSPSNKVTEKGKDVELRCDPISGHTALYWYRQSLGQGLEFLIYFQGNSAPDKSGLPSDRFSAERTGGSVSTLTIQRTQQEDSAVYLCASSPRLAGGGENIQYFGAGTRLSVL.

CDR3 in DNA: TGTGCCAGCAGCCAAGAGGGGACTAGCCGACGCACAGATACGCAGTATTTT. Protein: CASSQEGTSRRTDTQYF. The chain uses TRBV3-1 and TRBJ2-3; 9 bases align to TRBD2. The V and J ends lost 0 bases and 1 base, in that order; junction bases with no gene match: 5. Germline CDR1 is LGHDT and CDR2 is YNNKEL (reference sequence). The CDR3 extends over 17 amino acids.

This clonotype was seen at least ten times. CDR3 amino acids: CASSQGLAGPTQQYF. Here the CDR3 DNA reads TGTGCCAGCAGCCAAGGACTAGCGGGGCCTACTCAGCAGTACTTC. The chain links TRBV3-1 to TRBJ2-7, with 11 bases aligning to TRBD2. CDR3 length equals 15 residues. Germline CDR1 LGHDT, CDR2 YNNKEL (reference sequence). Losses at the gene ends were 1 base for V and 8 bases for J; bases not matched to a gene: 7.

This clonotype has only one observation. The chain joins TRBV6-1 to TRBJ2-5, with D unclear. The germline gives CDR1 MNHNS, CDR2 SASEGT. The CDR3 is 14 amino acids. V was pared by 5 bases and J by 0 bases, with 10 bases between. The CDR3 DNA follows: TGTGCCAGCAGTCCCGTCACATACCAAGAGACCCAGTACTTC. Translation: CASSPVTYQETQYF.